The rows below give T cell receptor beta chains drawn from one sample of a study of T cells after yellow fever vaccination. From the 5' RACE reads, TCRdb called clonotypes with MiXCR, one entry per CDR3 protein. Found here are 200,000 or so distinct CDR3 sequences, more than 6.5% of them singletons; the top ten hold roughly 1%. The specimen comprised CD4+ T cells sorted from PBMCs, sampled on the day of the yellow fever booster vaccination. These receptors all come from a man aged 30 to 39 who received the YFV17D yellow fever vaccine. Each CDR3 is given with its conserved first and last residue. A D gene is named only where the DNA matches it firmly. Not all rows give a size; the values are once, few, many and, for expanded clones, a class.

J | length | size | D | V | CDR3 | DNA
TRBJ2-5 | 13 | many | TRBD1 | TRBV10-3 | CAISATGEETQYF | TGTGCCATCAGCGCGACAGGGGAAGAGACCCAGTACTTC
TRBJ2-3 | 17 | . | TRBD2 | TRBV3-1 | CASSQSPTGGPPDTQYF | TGTGCCAGCAGCCAAAGCCCAACGGGAGGGCCCCCAGATACGCAGTATTTT
TRBJ2-5 | 16 | few | TRBD2 | TRBV7-6 | CASSAGLAGAWETQYF | TGTGCCAGCAGCGCCGGACTAGCGGGAGCTTGGGAGACCCAGTACTTC
TRBJ2-7 | 13 | many | . | TRBV20-1 | CSALRADSYEQYF | TGCAGTGCCCTTAGGGCAGACTCCTACGAGCAGTACTTC
TRBJ2-7 | 15 | few | . | TRBV18 | CASSPPGGSSYEQYF | TGTGCCAGCTCACCACCGGGTGGGAGCTCCTACGAGCAGTACTTC
TRBJ2-1 | 12 | few | . | TRBV30 | CAWSTTGGEQFF | TGTGCCTGGAGTACCACGGGTGGTGAGCAGTTCTTC
TRBJ2-3 | 16 | . | . | TRBV7-7 | CASSLPGLTLSDTQYF | TGTGCTAGCAGCTTGCCGGGACTGACCCTGTCAGATACGCAGTATTTT
TRBJ2-1 | 19 | few | . | TRBV24-1 | CATSEDRLNRGTSYNEQFF | TGTGCCACCAGTGAGGACAGACTTAATCGCGGGACCTCCTACAATGAGCAGTTCTTC
TRBJ2-7 | 16 | few | TRBD2 | TRBV5-1 | CASSFQRLAGSYEQYF | TGCGCCAGCAGCTTCCAAAGACTAGCTGGCTCCTACGAGCAGTACTTC
TRBJ2-7 | 14 | many | TRBD2 | TRBV5-1 | CASSGEGAYNEQYF | TGCGCCAGCAGCGGGGAGGGCGCGTACAACGAGCAGTACTTC
TRBJ2-2 | 16 | many | TRBD1 | TRBV5-1 | CASSSQGAANTGELFF | TGCGCCAGCAGCTCGCAGGGGGCCGCGAACACCGGGGAGCTGTTTTTT
TRBJ2-7 | 13 | . | . | TRBV19 | CASWDPRSYEQYF | TGTGCCAGCTGGGACCCTCGCTCCTACGAGCAGTACTTC
TRBJ2-1 | 15 | . | . | TRBV6-2/TRBV6-3 | CASSYGGRPYNEQFF | TGTGCCAGCAGTTACGGTGGGAGGCCCTACAATGAGCAGTTCTTC
TRBJ1-1 | 14 | . | . | TRBV20-1 | CSARDGAGATEAFF | TGCAGTGCTAGGGATGGGGCAGGGGCCACTGAAGCTTTCTTT
TRBJ2-1 | 18 | many | . | TRBV5-5 | CASSLRRGSRGSYNEQFF | TGTGCCAGCAGCCTCCGCAGGGGTTCGAGGGGCTCCTACAATGAGCAGTTCTTC
TRBJ2-3 | 14 | . | . | TRBV20-1 | CSASGSSSVDTQYF | TGCAGTGCTAGTGGGAGTAGCTCGGTAGATACGCAGTATTTT
TRBJ2-5 | 12 | . | TRBD1 | TRBV20-1 | CGRIGTEETQYF | TGCGGAAGAATCGGGACAGAAGAGACCCAGTACTTC
TRBJ2-1 | 13 | many | TRBD1 | TRBV20-1 | CSTPGQGGNEQFF | TGCAGTACGCCGGGACAGGGTGGCAATGAGCAGTTCTTC
TRBJ2-3 | 15 | few | . | TRBV18 | CASSPRSPGADTQYF | TGTGCCAGCTCACCAAGGTCCCCCGGGGCAGATACGCAGTATTTT
TRBJ2-2 | 16 | . | TRBD2 | TRBV10-3 | CAISKGLAEATGELFF | TGTGCCATCAGTAAGGGACTAGCGGAAGCCACCGGGGAGCTGTTTTTT
TRBJ2-1 | 12 | . | TRBD2 | TRBV12-5 | CASGWEGNEQFF | TGTGCTAGTGGTTGGGAGGGAAATGAGCAGTTCTTC
TRBJ2-7 | 14 | many | . | TRBV3-1 | CASSPGLAPAEQYF | TGTGCCAGCAGCCCAGGGCTAGCTCCGGCCGAGCAGTACTTC
TRBJ2-2 | 13 | many | TRBD2 | TRBV6-6 | CASSRLAGGELFF | TGTGCCAGCAGTCGATTAGCGGGCGGGGAGCTGTTTTTT
TRBJ2-5 | 13 | many | . | TRBV29-1 | CSVRRQVQETQYF | TGCAGCGTTCGAAGACAAGTGCAAGAGACCCAGTACTTC
TRBJ1-1 | 16 | few | TRBD1 | TRBV7-9 | CASSYDKGAANTEAFF | TGTGCCAGCAGCTACGACAAGGGGGCAGCGAACACTGAAGCTTTCTTT
TRBJ2-6 | 18 | . | . | TRBV5-1 | CASSLVWTEGFGANVLTF | TGCGCCAGCAGCTTGGTTTGGACAGAGGGTTTTGGGGCCAACGTCCTGACTTTC
TRBJ2-7 | 14 | . | . | TRBV20-1 | CSARSRPSSYEQYF | TGCAGTGCTAGATCTCGCCCCAGCTCCTACGAGCAGTACTTC
TRBJ2-3 | 15 | . | . | TRBV5-1 | CASTPAPEITDTQYF | TGCGCCAGCACACCAGCCCCAGAGATAACAGATACGCAGTATTTT
TRBJ2-5 | 16 | many | TRBD2 | TRBV7-2 | CASSPWTSGNQETQYF | TGTGCCAGCAGCCCGTGGACTAGCGGGAACCAAGAGACCCAGTACTTC
TRBJ2-7 | 14 | . | . | TRBV29-1 | CSVGCNGVSYEQYF | TGCAGCGTTGGGTGCAACGGGGTCTCCTACGAGCAGTACTTC
TRBJ2-1 | 16 | many | TRBD2 | TRBV19 | CASSTRGTSSYNEQFF | TGTGCCAGTAGTACGAGAGGGACTAGCTCCTACAATGAGCAGTTCTTC
TRBJ2-5 | 15 | many | TRBD2 | TRBV29-1 | CSVGTSGSPRETQYF | TGCAGCGTCGGGACTAGCGGGAGTCCGCGGGAGACCCAGTACTTC
TRBJ2-7 | 15 | many | . | TRBV10-3 | CAISGGGVTGYEQYF | TGTGCCATCAGCGGTGGGGGAGTAACAGGCTACGAGCAGTACTTC
TRBJ2-5 | 16 | few | TRBD1 | TRBV7-7 | CASSFIRDRGAETQYF | TGTGCCAGCAGCTTCATCCGGGACAGGGGTGCTGAGACCCAGTACTTC
TRBJ1-3 | 14 | few | . | TRBV5-1 | CASSKQEGGNTIYF | TGCGCCAGCAGCAAGCAAGAGGGTGGAAACACCATATATTTT
TRBJ2-7 | 14 | few | TRBD1 | TRBV2 | CASSRDRVLGEQYF | TGTGCCAGCAGTCGGGACAGGGTCCTGGGGGAGCAGTACTTC
TRBJ2-1 | 14 | . | . | TRBV28 | CASRDGYARGEQFF | TGTGCCAGCAGGGATGGCTATGCAAGGGGCGAGCAGTTCTTC
TRBJ2-1 | 15 | many | . | TRBV19 | CASSIGGRVRNEQFF | TGTGCCAGTAGTATAGGGGGCAGGGTAAGGAATGAGCAGTTCTTC
TRBJ2-1 | 15 | many | . | TRBV7-2 | CASSLARTTSLVGFF | TGTGCCAGCAGCTTAGCGCGGACTACTAGTTTAGTAGGGTTCTTC
TRBJ2-1 | 12 | . | TRBD1 | TRBV3-1 | CASSQDGQERFF | TGTGCCAGCAGCCAAGATGGACAGGAGCGGTTCTTC
TRBJ2-7 | 15 | many | . | TRBV12-3/TRBV12-4 | CASSPTGIMSYEQYF | TGTGCCAGCAGTCCCACAGGGATAATGAGCTACGAGCAGTACTTC